The clone carrying this TCR beta chain came up a few times. This specimen belongs to a study of Graves' ophthalmopathy and Graves' hyperthyroidism. Germline V CDR1 and CDR2: MNHEY, SVGAGI. The CDR3 is 13 residues long. V was cut by 5 bases and J by 0 bases, with 4 bases left in between. RNA served as the template for amplifying TCR beta CDR3 regions. Following a first-round RT-PCR that used HTBI primers, a second-round multiplex PCR was carried out. MiXCR, run by TCRdb on the multiplex PCR reads, gives a single entry per CDR3 protein. The data show about 1.1 million distinct CDR3 sequences, 35% to 40% seen once.

This TCR was sampled from an adult man with Graves' hyperthyroidism. The J gene is TRBJ2-2, the V gene TRBV6-5, with D uncertain. Sequenced input: peripheral blood or thyroid tissue (not recorded which). The CDR3 nucleotides are TGTGCCAGCAGTCGGCCGAACACCGGGGAGCTGTTTTTT. Encoded protein: CASSRPNTGELFF.